This T cell receptor (beta chain) is drawn from a study of identical twins. This clonotype appeared a few times. Its antigen remains unknown. TCRdb re-analysed the 5' RACE reads in MiXCR, keeping a single row per CDR3 protein. This repertoire shows 200,000 to 250,000 distinct CDR3 sequences, more than 6.5% found once; its top ten account for less than 2%. General study points: Donors were not followed over many years; analysis was cross-sectional.

These same records also appear under a second study, on yellow fever vaccine responses in identical twins.

This sequence originates from a young woman in good health. The sequencing sample was made of memory (CD45RO+) T cells sorted from blood.

For the CDR3, the DNA is TGTGCCAGCAGCTTAATGGAAGAGACCCAGTACTTC. This gives the protein CASSLMEETQYF. The chain recombines TRBV7-9 with TRBJ2-5; no clear D. The CDR3 extends over 12 amino acids. Trimming took 2 bases from V and 3 from J, leaving 4 bases between them. Germline CDR1 SEHNR, CDR2 FQNEAQ (reference sequence).